Listed here are 30 T cell receptor beta chains from one sample, sequenced in a study of cytomegalovirus exposure and HLA in healthy donors. Vbeta (60) and Jbeta (13) primers were used in the PCR. TCRdb's table, derived via immunoSEQ multiplex PCR, lists solely in-frame clones and lacks some. The data show around 97,000 clones, with around 82% seen just once and more than 4.5% held by the top ten. Sequenced material: PBMCs. The source of these receptors is a man aged 40-55 years in good health and CMV-seropositive.

The V gene is TRBV10-1, the J gene TRBJ2-2; the D gene is possibly TRBD2 (5 bases). V lost 6 bases and J lost 1, with 15 bases in between. Germline V CDR1 and CDR2: WNHNN, SYGVQD (reference sequence). The CDR3 sequence is 16 residues long. CDR3 amino acids: CASSKNTGKNTGELFF. As DNA, the CDR3 is TGCGCCAGCAGCAAAAATACGGGGAAGAACACCGGGGAGCTGTTTTTT.

The rearrangement uses TRBV28 and TRBJ1-1; TRBD1 is a possible D gene (6 bases). The CDR3 totals 14 residues. The V gene's germline CDR1 is MDHEN and CDR2 SYDVKM. Trimming took off 4 bases at V and 9 bases at J, with 18 bases between the two ends. CDR3 nucleotides: TGTGCCAGCAGTTCAACCCTAAACGACAGGAAAGCTTTCTTT. It encodes CASSSTLNDRKAFF.

This clone was recorded a few times. The same CDR3 can be traced to other DNA sequences in this sample. The V call is TRBV18, the J call TRBJ1-2; 9 bases fit TRBD1. The CDR3 totals 13 residues. J lost 5 bases, V lost 3 bases, and 1 base had no gene match. Looked up from germline, CDR1 is KGHSH and CDR2 is LQKENI. The CDR3 bases are TGTGCCAGCTCACCGGGACAGGGATATGGCTACACCTTC. Translated: CASSPGQGYGYTF. The full variable domain, rest sourced from reference TRBV18 and TRBJ1-2, is NAGVMQNPRHLVRRRGQEARLRCSPMKGHSHVYWYRQLPEEGLKFMVYLQKENIIDESGMPKERFSAEFPKEGPSILRIQQVVRGDSAAYFCASSPGQGYGYTFGSGTRLTVV.

This chain joins TRBV4-2 and TRBJ1-5; D remains ambiguous. V lost 1 base and J lost 3, with 4 bases in between. This CDR3 region has 13 residues. Germline-derived CDR1 and CDR2 are LGHNA and YNFKEQ. The CDR3 DNA is TGTGCCAGCAGCCAAGGTCTCAATCAGCCCCAGCATTTT. This translates into CASSQGLNQPQHF.

The chain joins TRBV27 to TRBJ2-7; 7 bases are shared with TRBD1. The J segment lost 7 bases and the V segment lost 3 bases, leaving 12 bases of the junction unmatched. The germline CDR1 and CDR2 sequences are MNHEY and SMNVEV (reference sequence). The CDR3 has 15 amino acids. CDR3 sequence reads: CASSLGQTGIEEQYF. DNA of the CDR3: TGTGCCAGCAGTTTGGGCCAGACAGGGATCGAAGAGCAGTACTTC.

The chain couples TRBV27 to TRBJ2-7; D is undetermined. CDR1 is MNHEY and CDR2 is SMNVEV in the germline V gene (reference sequence). The CDR3 spans 14 residues. The V and J ends lost 6 bases and 5 bases respectively, with 17 bases between them. Here the CDR3 DNA reads TGTGCCAGCAGCCTGACACGCCCGTTGGACGAGCAGTACTTC. As protein: CASSLTRPLDEQYF.

A single count supports this clone. CDR3 protein: CASSLTGGDYGYTF. The CDR3, as DNA: TGTGCCAGTAGTCTGACAGGGGGGGACTATGGCTACACCTTC. The genes are TRBV19 and TRBJ1-2; 9 nucleotides agree with TRBD1. The CDR3 sequence is 14 residues long. Germline V lookup: CDR1 LNHDA, CDR2 SQIVND (reference sequence). The V segment lost 5 bases and the J segment 3 bases; nucleotides outside the gene matches: 4. The full variable domain, rest sourced from reference TRBV19 and TRBJ1-2, is DGGITQSPKYLFRKEGQNVTLSCEQNLNHDAMYWYRQDPGQGLRLIYYSQIVNDFQKGDIAEGYSVSREKKESFPLTVTSAQKNPTAFYLCASSLTGGDYGYTFGSGTRLTVV.

This rearrangement joins TRBV28 to TRBJ2-4; TRBD2 is a possible D gene (6 bases). This CDR3 region has 13 residues. The V and J ends lost 3 bases and 7 bases respectively, with 10 bases between them. Per the germline V gene, CDR1 is MDHEN and CDR2 is SYDVKM. CDR3 residues: CASSFAGRNIQYF. DNA for the CDR3: TGTGCCAGCAGTTTTGCGGGGCGGAACATTCAGTACTTC.

The rearrangement uses TRBV4-2 and TRBJ1-2; D gene ambiguous. CDR1 LGHNA and CDR2 YNFKEQ come from the germline V gene. The germline V and J ends were trimmed by 0 bases and 3 bases, with 8 bases remaining between them. This CDR3 region has 14 residues. The DNA for the CDR3 is TGTGCCAGCAGCCAAGAAGCAGCGGACTATGGCTACACCTTC. Translation gives CASSQEAADYGYTF.

CDR3 loop: CSARVYTEAFF. The CDR3 DNA follows: TGCAGTGCTAGAGTCTACACTGAAGCTTTCTTT. The V gene is TRBV20-1, the J gene TRBJ1-1; D call uncertain. The CDR3 is made up of 11 amino acids. The germline gives CDR1 DFQATT, CDR2 SNEGSKA (reference sequence). Between the trimmed V and J ends, which lost 1 base and 3 bases, there was a span of 3 bases.

The rearrangement uses TRBV6-1 and TRBJ2-7; 7 bases align to TRBD1. The CDR3 runs 15 residues. The J segment lost 3 bases and the V segment lost 3 bases, leaving 8 bases of the junction unmatched. The germline V gene encodes CDR1 MNHNS and CDR2 SASEGT. CDR3 coding DNA: TGTGCCAGCAGTGAGCGACAGGGATCACTCTACGAGCAGTACTTC. Translating gives CASSERQGSLYEQYF.

This sequence joins TRBV5-4 and TRBJ2-1; 9 positions agree with TRBD1. This CDR3 has 13 amino acids. Germline V gives CDR1 SGHNT, CDR2 YYREEE (reference sequence). V shed 1 base and J 8 bases; nucleotides not matched to a gene: 1. Here the CDR3 DNA reads TGTGCCAGCAGCTTGACAGGGGGCGATGAGCAGTTCTTC. It specifies CASSLTGGDEQFF.

Comment on this clone: The identical CDR3 is also encoded by other nucleotide sequences in the sample. This chain links TRBV5-1 with TRBJ2-3; D gene ambiguous. CDR3 length: 13 residues. The V gene's germline CDR1 is SGHRS and CDR2 YFSETQ. The V end lost 3 bases, the J end lost 0 bases, and 5 bases lay between the germline ends. The CDR3 here is CASSSTSTDTQYF. In nucleotides, the CDR3 is TGCGCCAGCAGCTCCACTAGCACAGATACGCAGTATTTT.

This clone turned up a few times. The chain links TRBV19 to TRBJ2-7; D possibly corresponds to TRBD1 (6 bases). The CDR3 is 15 amino acids. The germline V gene has CDR1 LNHDA and CDR2 SQIVND (reference sequence). Trimming removed 7 bases at V and 3 bases at J, with 19 bases between. In DNA form, the CDR3 reads TGTGCCAGTAAGGCCCCTTGGTCACAGGGCTACGAGCAGTACTTC. Amino acid sequence: CASKAPWSQGYEQYF.

The chain carries TRBV2 and TRBJ1-1; TRBD1 is a possible D gene (6 bases). The CDR3 runs to 13 residues. Germline CDR1 reads SNHLY; CDR2 reads FYNNEI. The V end was cut by 7 bases, the J end by 0 bases, with 9 bases between. The CDR3 reads CASIRDMNTEAFF. The CDR3 DNA is TGTGCCAGCATTCGGGACATGAACACTGAAGCTTTCTTT.

The rearrangement links TRBV5-1 to TRBJ2-5; D is undetermined. Germline lookup yields CDR1 SGHRS and CDR2 YFSETQ. Trimming shortened V by 2 bases and J by 7 bases, and 12 bases separated the two germline ends. This CDR3 is 13 amino acids long. CDR3 DNA: TGCGCCAGCAGCTTAACCCTCCTCGGGACCCAGTACTTC. It codes for CASSLTLLGTQYF.

The V gene is TRBV18, the J gene TRBJ1-1; D is unclear. Trimming removed 3 bases at V and 11 bases at J, with 19 bases between. The V gene's germline CDR1 is KGHSH and CDR2 LQKENI. The CDR3 is 14 residues long. The CDR3 loop reads CASSPPTSDAGAFF. CDR3 coding DNA: TGTGCCAGCTCACCGCCTACATCCGACGCGGGGGCTTTCTTT.

Notes on this clone: The same CDR3 is also encoded by other DNA sequences in this sample. The chain combines TRBV19 with TRBJ1-5; 8 bases agree with TRBD1. The ends lost 2 bases at V and 6 bases at J; junction bases unmatched: 3. CDR3 length equals 14 residues. Germline V lookup: CDR1 LNHDA, CDR2 SQIVND (reference sequence). CDR3 nucleotides: TGTGCCAGTAGTATACAGGGGGCGGTTCAGCCCCAGCATTTT. This gives the protein CASSIQGAVQPQHF. Full variable domain (rest looked up from reference TRBV19 and TRBJ1-5): DGGITQSPKYLFRKEGQNVTLSCEQNLNHDAMYWYRQDPGQGLRLIYYSQIVNDFQKGDIAEGYSVSREKKESFPLTVTSAQKNPTAFYLCASSIQGAVQPQHFGDGTRLSIL.

The chain links TRBV19 to TRBJ2-5; TRBD2 aligns across 11 bases. The better agreement between TRBJ2-7 and the DNA end casts doubt on the J call. The CDR3 length is 15 residues. The germline V gene encodes CDR1 LNHDA and CDR2 SQIVND (reference sequence). The CDR3 reads CASSIVGTSGYEQYF. In DNA, the CDR3 is TGTGCCAGTAGTATTGTTGGGACTAGCGGCTACGAGCAGTACTTC.

The chain links TRBV18 to TRBJ2-5; TRBD2 matches 9 bases. Looked up from germline, CDR1 is KGHSH and CDR2 is LQKENI. The CDR3 consists of 17 residues. V lost 2 bases and J lost 1; bases outside the gene matches: 8. The DNA of the CDR3 is TGTGCCAGCTCACCAGGGGCTAGCGGGATGGTCCAAGAGACCCAGTACTTC. Its translation: CASSPGASGMVQETQYF.

This chain uses TRBV7-2 with TRBJ2-2; D is ambiguous. Trimming removed 8 bases at V and 6 bases at J, with 7 bases between. CDR3 length: 11 residues. CDR1 and CDR2 from the germline V gene are SGHTA and FQGNSA. CDR3 sequence: CASLGAGELFF. The CDR3 coding sequence is TGTGCCAGCCTAGGTGCCGGGGAGCTGTTTTTT.

V is TRBV6-5 and J is TRBJ1-2; no reliable D call. Looked up from germline, CDR1 is MNHEY and CDR2 is SVGAGI. Trimming took off 0 bases at V and 4 bases at J, with 9 bases between the two ends. The CDR3 totals 14 residues. Written as DNA, the CDR3 is TGTGCCAGCAGTTACTCGCCGGTTCCCTATGGCTACACCTTC. Its translation: CASSYSPVPYGYTF.

This chain's CDR3 is CASVPGQSTDTQYF. CDR3 sequence (DNA): TGTGCCAGCGTCCCGGGACAGAGCACAGATACGCAGTATTTT. This chain joins TRBV7-9 and TRBJ2-3, with 7 bases matching TRBD1. This CDR3 comprises 14 residues. The germline V gene has CDR1 SEHNR and CDR2 FQNEAQ (reference sequence). V was clipped by 8 bases and J by 0 bases; unmatched bases: 5.

V is TRBV7-6 and J is TRBJ1-1; 9 nucleotides agree with TRBD1. The J segment lost 5 bases and the V segment lost 1 base, leaving 5 bases of the junction unmatched. The CDR3 covers 15 residues. Germline CDR1 and CDR2: SGHVS and FNYEAQ. The CDR3 DNA is TGTGCCAGCAGCTTAGAGGGGACAGGGATTACTGAAGCTTTCTTT. Its translation is CASSLEGTGITEAFF. The whole variable domain, remainder taken from reference TRBV7-6 and TRBJ1-1, is GAGVSQSPRYKVTKRGQDVALRCDPISGHVSLYWYRQALGQGPEFLTYFNYEAQQDKSGLPNDRFSAERPEGSISTLTIQRTEQRDSAMYRCASSLEGTGITEAFFGQGTRLTVV.

The chain carries TRBV5-4 and TRBJ2-4; a weak D match, TRBD2 (7 bases). Germline V gene data show CDR1 as SGHNT and CDR2 as YYREEE (reference sequence). V lost 0 bases and J lost 6, with 13 bases in between. CDR3 length: 15 residues. The CDR3 region is CASSLGPGEGNIQYF. The CDR3, as DNA: TGTGCCAGCAGCTTGGGGCCAGGGGAGGGAAACATTCAGTACTTC.

J is TRBJ1-1 and V is TRBV19; D unclear. The ends were cut back, 8 bases at V and 5 bases at J, with 18 bases in the middle. Germline-derived CDR1 and CDR2 are LNHDA and SQIVND (reference sequence). The CDR3 is made up of 14 amino acids. The chain's CDR3 is CASATVRVGTEAFF. CDR3 coding DNA: TGTGCCAGTGCCACCGTCCGGGTCGGGACTGAAGCTTTCTTT.

This rearrangement joins TRBV18 to TRBJ2-3, with 8 bases lining up with TRBD2. Germline trimming cut 4 bases from V and 3 bases from J; bases unmatched to any gene: 12. Germline lookup yields CDR1 KGHSH and CDR2 LQKENI. This CDR3 has 17 amino acids. CDR3 bases: TGTGCCAGCTCACGAAGCACCGGGACTAGTCATACAGATACGCAGTATTTT. Its protein product is CASSRSTGTSHTDTQYF.

The chain recombines TRBV6-5 with TRBJ2-3, with TRBD1 identical over 9 bases. Germline V gives CDR1 MNHEY, CDR2 SVGAGI. The CDR3 totals 16 residues. V shed 0 bases and J 4 bases; nucleotides not matched to a gene: 5. CDR3 DNA: TGTGCCAGCAGTTACTCGGGGGGGACAGGGTCAGATACGCAGTATTTT. Its translation is CASSYSGGTGSDTQYF.

This chain uses TRBV5-4 with TRBJ1-4; D gene uncertain. V was cut by 0 bases and J by 7 bases, with 13 bases left in between. Germline V gene data show CDR1 as SGHNT and CDR2 as YYREEE (reference sequence). The CDR3 totals 15 residues. The CDR3 region is CASSLVGEGGEKLFF. DNA of the CDR3: TGTGCCAGCAGCTTGGTTGGGGAGGGTGGTGAAAAACTGTTTTTT.

This clone appeared a few times. This chain joins TRBV5-1 and TRBJ2-7; D possibly corresponds to TRBD1 (5 bases). The CDR3 is made up of 12 amino acids. Germline V gene data show CDR1 as SGHRS and CDR2 as YFSETQ. V was cut by 3 bases and J by 2 bases, with 6 bases left in between. The CDR3 sequence is CASSSTAYEQYF. CDR3 bases: TGCGCCAGCAGCTCGACAGCCTACGAGCAGTACTTC. The whole variable domain, filled in from reference TRBV5-1 and TRBJ2-7, reads KAGVTQTPRYLIKTRGQQVTLSCSPISGHRSVSWYQQTPGQGLQFLFEYFSETQRNKGNFPGRFSGRQFSNSRSEMNVSTLELGDSALYLCASSSTAYEQYFGPGTRLTVT.